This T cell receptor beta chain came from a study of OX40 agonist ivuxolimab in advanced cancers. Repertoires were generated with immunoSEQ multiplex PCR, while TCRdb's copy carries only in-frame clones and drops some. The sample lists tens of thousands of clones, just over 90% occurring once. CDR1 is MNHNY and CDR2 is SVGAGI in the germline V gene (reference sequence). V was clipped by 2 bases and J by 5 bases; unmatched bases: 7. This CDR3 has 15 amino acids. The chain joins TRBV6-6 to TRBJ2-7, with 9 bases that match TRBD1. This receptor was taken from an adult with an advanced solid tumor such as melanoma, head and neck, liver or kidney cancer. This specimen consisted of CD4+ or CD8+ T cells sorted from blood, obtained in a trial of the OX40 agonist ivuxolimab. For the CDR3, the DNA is TGTGCCAGCAGTTACCGAGGACAGGGGATCGACGAGCAGTACTTC. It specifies CASSYRGQGIDEQYF.